These 7 T cell receptor beta chains originate from one sample sequenced in a study of blood T cell repertoires in COVID-19. Assay used: immunoSEQ multiplex PCR; TCRdb lists only in-frame clones, some missing. The table records 200,000 to 250,000 clones, approximately 77% of them present only once. Sequencing was done on a sample of peripheral blood. The receptor source for this set is a woman older than 75 with acute or convalescent COVID-19.

This clone has only a few counts. The chain couples TRBV18 to TRBJ1-2; 11 positions match TRBD1. J gave up 8 bases and V 3 bases, and 5 bases lay outside the gene matches. CDR3 length: 14 amino acids. Germline V CDR1 and CDR2: KGHSH, LQKENI. CDR3 nucleotides: TGTGCCAGCTCACCGGGGACAGGGGGGTTCGGCTACACCTTC. Encoded protein: CASSPGTGGFGYTF.

The chain has TRBV27 and TRBJ2-1; 8 nucleotides agree with TRBD2. Germline CDR1 reads MNHEY; CDR2 reads SMNVEV (reference sequence). This CDR3 is 14 amino acids long. V shed 2 bases and J 7 bases; nucleotides not matched to a gene: 4. The CDR3 region has the DNA TGTGCCAGCAGTTTACGGGGGGGCCGGAATGAGCAGTTCTTC. This encodes CASSLRGGRNEQFF.

The rearrangement links TRBV12-5 to TRBJ1-2; possible D gene TRBD1, 5 bases. CDR3 length: 13 amino acids. The V and J ends lost 3 bases and 3 bases respectively, with 8 bases between them. From germline, CDR1 is LGHNT and CDR2 FRNRAP. The DNA for the CDR3 is TGTGCTAGTGGTTTTGACAGCCACTATGGCTACACCTTC. It specifies CASGFDSHYGYTF.

The rearrangement links TRBV7-9 to TRBJ2-7, with 10 bases lining up with TRBD1. The CDR3 extends over 14 amino acids. Germline CDR1 reads SEHNR; CDR2 reads FQNEAQ (reference sequence). Trimming removed 5 bases from V and 3 bases from J; junction bases left unmatched: 4. The CDR3: CASSPRDRGYEQYF. CDR3 sequence (DNA): TGTGCCAGCAGCCCACGGGACAGGGGCTACGAGCAGTACTTC.

The chain employs TRBV7-8 and TRBJ2-1, with 7 bases lining up with TRBD2. This CDR3 has 20 residues. Losses at the gene ends were 6 bases for V and 0 bases for J; bases not matched to a gene: 20. The germline gives CDR1 SGHVS, CDR2 FQNEAQ. The CDR3 here is CASRSRTGTTLRSSYNEQFF. CDR3 coding DNA: TGTGCCAGCAGATCCCGGACCGGGACTACGTTGAGGAGCTCCTACAATGAGCAGTTCTTC.

The V gene is TRBV4-3, the J gene TRBJ1-5, with a weak D call TRBD1 (6 bases). CDR1 is LGHNA, CDR2 YSLEER, per germline. The CDR3 contains 18 residues. Trimming left V 0 bases short and J 5 bases short, with 20 bases between. CDR3 in amino acids: CASSQDLVGWGLDQPQHF. As DNA, the CDR3 is TGCGCCAGCAGCCAAGATCTTGTTGGGTGGGGGCTCGATCAGCCCCAGCATTTT.

This chain's CDR3 is CASSTWTSGTDTQYF. In nucleotides, the CDR3 is TGTGCCAGCAGCACTTGGACTAGCGGCACAGATACGCAGTATTTT. The gene calls are TRBV3-1 (or the pseudogene TRBV3-2) and TRBJ2-3, with 9 positions matching TRBD2. Germline-derived CDR1 and CDR2 are LGHDT and YNNKEL (reference sequence). Unmatched junction bases numbered 4, after V lost 5 bases and J lost 1 base. The CDR3 sequence is 15 residues long.